Shown below are 15 T cell receptor beta chains from a single sample sequenced in a study of T cell responses to AZD1222 COVID-19 vaccine. Clones were sequenced by immunoSEQ multiplex PCR, and TCRdb holds only the in-frame ones, with some missing. The repertoire holds approximately 100,000 clones, more than 70% seen once, with under 20% in the top ten. This sample comprised peripheral blood, obtained on day 0 of AZD1222 vaccination. All receptors come from an adult in good health.

The chain is built from TRBV5-1 and TRBJ2-7; a weak D match, TRBD1 (6 bases). Trimming pared 5 bases from V and 1 base from J, leaving 13 bases between. Germline CDR1 SGHRS, CDR2 YFSETQ. The CDR3 covers 14 residues. CDR3 coding DNA: TGCGCCAGCAGTCCGAGGGACAAGTCCTACGAGCAGTACTTC. Its translation: CASSPRDKSYEQYF.

The count of this clone is one. For the CDR3, the DNA is TGTGCCAGCTCACTAGGACAGGGAAGGGAGACCCAGTACTTC. This encodes CASSLGQGRETQYF. This sequence joins TRBV18 and TRBJ2-5, with 8 bases matching TRBD1. Germline CDR1 reads KGHSH; CDR2 reads LQKENI. With 4 bases clipped from V and 5 bases from J, the junction kept 6 bases outside the gene matches. The CDR3 is made up of 14 amino acids.

This chain uses TRBV19 with TRBJ1-3; TRBD1 might be the D (5 bases). Germline CDR1 LNHDA, CDR2 SQIVND (reference sequence). This CDR3 is built from 13 residues. Trimming removed 6 bases from V and 2 bases from J, with 8 bases in between. CDR3 sequence (DNA): TGTGCCAGTAGGGGGGATGCTGGAAACACCATATATTTT. Its protein product is CASRGDAGNTIYF.

The rearrangement uses TRBV6-5 and TRBJ1-2; D is unclear. Trimming left V 8 bases short and J 3 bases short, with 13 bases between. This CDR3 contains 13 residues. Germline V gene sequence: CDR1 MNHEY, CDR2 SVGAGI. The CDR3 sequence: CASSPGRDYGYTF. CDR3 coding DNA: TGTGCCAGCTCCCCGGGTAGGGACTATGGCTACACCTTC.

The chain combines TRBV7-2 with TRBJ2-2; possibly TRBD1 for D (5 bases). V lost 7 bases to trimming and J lost 4 bases, with 13 bases between them. Per the germline V gene, CDR1 is SGHTA and CDR2 is FQGNSA. This CDR3 spans 14 amino acids. CDR3 in amino acids: CASTNPTATGELFF. The CDR3 DNA reads as TGTGCCAGCACAAACCCGACAGCCACCGGGGAGCTGTTTTTT.

DNA for the CDR3: TGTGCCAGCAGCCCGGGACAGGCCCCCACTGAAGCTTTCTTT. This codes for CASSPGQAPTEAFF. The rearrangement links TRBV28 to TRBJ1-1; TRBD1 matches 8 bases. V trimming: 6 bases; J trimming: 4 bases; junction bases outside the gene matches: 7. This CDR3 has 14 amino acids. The germline CDR1 and CDR2 sequences are MDHEN and SYDVKM.

The chain recombines TRBV7-6 with TRBJ2-2, with D possibly matching TRBD2 (5 bases). Trimming shortened V by 5 bases and J by 3 bases, and 13 bases separated the two germline ends. CDR3 length equals 15 residues. Germline V CDR1 and CDR2: SGHVS, FNYEAQ. The CDR3 is CASSLGSRDTGELFF. Here the CDR3 DNA reads TGTGCCAGCAGCCTAGGGAGTAGGGACACCGGGGAGCTGTTTTTT.

The genes are TRBV30 and TRBJ1-4, with D perhaps TRBD1 (6 bases). The germline CDR1 and CDR2 sequences are GTSNPN and SVGIG (reference sequence). The CDR3 runs 14 residues. V shed 1 base and J shed 8 bases, with 14 bases lying between them. CDR3: CAWSAQGTGEKLFF. The CDR3 coding sequence is TGTGCCTGGAGTGCACAGGGAACGGGGGAAAAACTGTTTTTT.

The CDR3 reads CASSFSAGVGYTF. As DNA, the CDR3 is TGTGCCAGCAGTTTTAGCGCAGGGGTCGGCTACACCTTC. The V gene is TRBV28, the J gene TRBJ1-2; weak D call: TRBD1 (6 bases). Germline CDR1 MDHEN, CDR2 SYDVKM. V dropped 3 bases and J dropped 8 bases, with 13 bases sitting between them. The CDR3 extends over 13 amino acids.

The V call is TRBV7-2, the J call TRBJ2-5, with D possibly being TRBD1 (6 bases). Germline CDR1 reads SGHTA; CDR2 reads FQGNSA. The CDR3 extends over 15 amino acids. Trimming removed 2 bases from V and 2 bases from J, with 12 bases in between. The CDR3 spells CASSLRGFGQETQYF. DNA for the CDR3: TGTGCCAGCAGCTTAAGGGGGTTCGGTCAAGAGACCCAGTACTTC.

Comments on this clone: At one of its ends the junction is not consistent with the germline gene, which may arise from a read error. The V and J genes are TRBV19 and TRBJ1-1, with 9 bases fitting TRBD1. Germline lookup yields CDR1 LNHDA and CDR2 SQIVND (reference sequence). The CDR3 is 15 residues long. This CDR3 is CASSLEQGAWTEAFF. The CDR3 nucleotides are TGTGCCAGTAGTTTAGAACAGGGGGCGTGGACTGAAGCTTTCTTT.

The gene calls are TRBV27 and TRBJ1-2; tentatively, D is TRBD1 (5 bases). This CDR3 has 16 residues. V was pared by 4 bases and J by 7 bases, with 22 bases between. Germline V gene sequence: CDR1 MNHEY, CDR2 SMNVEV (reference sequence). Written as DNA, the CDR3 is TGTGCCAGCAGTTCCCTACCCCAGGGTACATTACGTGGCTACACCTTC. It is translated as CASSSLPQGTLRGYTF.

This chain uses TRBV7-3 with TRBJ2-1; 7 nucleotides agree with TRBD2. The CDR3 consists of 15 residues. Germline-derived CDR1 and CDR2 are SGHTA and FQGTGA. V trimming: 3 bases; J trimming: 7 bases; junction bases outside the gene matches: 9. For the CDR3, the DNA is TGTGCCAGCAGCTTTGGCGGGAGTCTAGCGAATGAGCAGTTCTTC. This encodes CASSFGGSLANEQFF.

This clone was counted a single time. The rearrangement joins TRBV2 to TRBJ1-1; D gene uncertain. The V and J ends lost 1 base and 7 bases respectively, with 7 bases between them. Germline assignment: CDR1 SNHLY and CDR2 FYNNEI. The CDR3 has 12 residues. CDR3 in amino acids: CASSEVGVEAFF. The CDR3 DNA sequence: TGTGCCAGCAGTGAAGTCGGGGTTGAAGCTTTCTTT. The variable domain in full, with the rest retrieved from reference TRBV2 and TRBJ1-1, is EPEVTQTPSHQVTQMGQEVILRCVPISNHLYFYWYRQILGQKVEFLVSFYNNEISEKSEIFDDQFSVERPDGSNFTLKIRSTKLEDSAMYFCASSEVGVEAFFGQGTRLTVV.

The rearrangement links TRBV30 to TRBJ1-2; perhaps TRBD1 as D (5 bases). This CDR3 has 11 amino acids. V lost 3 bases and J lost 4, with 6 bases in between. The germline V gene encodes CDR1 GTSNPN and CDR2 SVGIG (reference sequence). The chain's CDR3 is CAWRGGYGYTF. CDR3 coding DNA: TGTGCCTGGAGGGGGGGCTATGGCTACACCTTC.